Listed here are 2 T cell receptor beta chains from one sample, sequenced in a study of cytomegalovirus exposure and HLA in healthy donors. The PCR was carried out with 60 Vbeta primers and 13 Jbeta primers. Clones were read by immunoSEQ multiplex PCR, and TCRdb kept only the in-frame ones, dropping some. The sample records tens of thousands of clones, 65% to 80% being singletons. The specimen was PBMCs. Every receptor here comes from a woman in her forties or fifties in good health and CMV-seronegative.

V gene TRBV19 combines with J gene TRBJ1-1, with TRBD1 matching 11 bases. The CDR3 has 15 amino acids. The ends lost 4 bases at V and 4 bases at J; junction bases unmatched: 5. CDR1 and CDR2 from the germline V gene are LNHDA and SQIVND (reference sequence). CDR3 residues: CASSRGQGGGTEAFF. CDR3 coding DNA: TGTGCCAGTAGTAGGGGACAGGGGGGAGGCACTGAAGCTTTCTTT.

The rearrangement links TRBV5-1 to TRBJ2-7; D gene uncertain. V was cut by 1 base and J by 4 bases, with 9 bases left in between. The germline CDR1 and CDR2 sequences are SGHRS and YFSETQ. This CDR3 contains 13 residues. The CDR3 is CASSLTVGYEQYF. CDR3 nucleotide sequence: TGCGCCAGCAGCTTGACAGTTGGTTACGAGCAGTACTTC.